This T cell receptor (beta chain) was recovered during a study of blood T cell repertoires in COVID-19. Study background: Material from acute and convalescent COVID-19 was sourced from the United States, Italy and Spain. The analysed material was cDNA or gDNA that came from T cells, B-cell-depleted T cells, or PBMCs.

Under the authors' procedure: Amplified reference gene primers provided the basis for estimating nucleated cell counts. Data came from immunoSEQ multiplex PCR; TCRdb stores just in-frame clones and leaves some out. V, J and clone size derive from that table, while D and trimming were established from the DNA sequence. This sample has some 100,000 clones; around four fifths occur once, and the top ten carry around 17%. The CDR3 is 14 amino acids. V lost 5 bases and J lost 0, with 10 bases in between. Germline V gene sequence: CDR1 MGHDK, CDR2 SYGVNS. The chain has TRBV25-1 and TRBJ1-2, with TRBD1 as a possible D gene (5 bases). Sequencing was carried out using peripheral blood. The TCR was taken from a human donor in a cohort sampled during active COVID-19. This chain's CDR3 is CASSSGIANYGYTF. In DNA, the CDR3 is TGTGCCAGCAGTTCAGGGATCGCTAACTATGGCTACACCTTC.